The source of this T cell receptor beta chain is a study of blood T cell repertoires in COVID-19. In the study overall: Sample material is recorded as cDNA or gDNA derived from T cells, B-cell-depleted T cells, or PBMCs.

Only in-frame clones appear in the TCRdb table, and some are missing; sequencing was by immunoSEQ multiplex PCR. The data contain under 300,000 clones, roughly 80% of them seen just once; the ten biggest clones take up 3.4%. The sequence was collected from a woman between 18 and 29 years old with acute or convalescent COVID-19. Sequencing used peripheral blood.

The CDR3 region is CAWSGAGGPTQQYF. The CDR3 DNA is TGTGCCTGGAGCGGTGCGGGAGGACCTACCCAGCAGTACTTC. The gene calls are TRBV30 and TRBJ2-7; 8 bases match TRBD2. The CDR3 runs 14 residues. The V gene end was trimmed by 3 bases and the J gene end by 8 bases; junction bases not matched to a gene: 12. Germline V gene sequence: CDR1 GTSNPN, CDR2 SVGIG (reference sequence). Full variable domain (remainder filled in from reference TRBV30 and TRBJ2-7): SQTIHQWPATLVQPVGSPLSLECTVEGTSNPNLYWYRQAAGRGLQLLFYSVGIGQISSEVPQNLSASRPQDRQFILSSKKLLLSDSGFYLCAWSGAGGPTQQYFGPGTRLTVT.